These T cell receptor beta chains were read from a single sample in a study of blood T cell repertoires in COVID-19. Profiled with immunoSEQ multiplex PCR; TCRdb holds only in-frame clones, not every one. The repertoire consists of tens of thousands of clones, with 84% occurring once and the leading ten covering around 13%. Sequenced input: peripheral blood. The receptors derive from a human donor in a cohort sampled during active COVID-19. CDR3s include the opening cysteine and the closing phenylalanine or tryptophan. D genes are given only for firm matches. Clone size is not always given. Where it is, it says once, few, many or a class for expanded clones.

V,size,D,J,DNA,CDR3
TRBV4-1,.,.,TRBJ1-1,TGCGCCAGCAGCCCTAGGGGTTTTCCTGAAGCTTTCTTT,CASSPRGFPEAFF
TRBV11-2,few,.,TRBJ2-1,TGTGCCAGCAGCTTAAGGGGGTCCTCTTCGTACAATGAGCAGTTCTTC,CASSLRGSSSYNEQFF
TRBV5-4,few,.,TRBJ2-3,TGTGCCAGCAGCTCCTTTGTGGGGGGTCGCACGCAGTATTTT,CASSSFVGGRTQYF
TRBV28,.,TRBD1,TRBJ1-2,TGTGCCAGCAGCCCTCGACAGGGGCGCCATGGCTACACCTTC,CASSPRQGRHGYTF
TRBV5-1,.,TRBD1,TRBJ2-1,TGCGCCAGCAGCTTGGCCTCATCCGGGACAGGGGAAAAAAATGAGCAGTTCTTC,CASSLASSGTGEKNEQFF
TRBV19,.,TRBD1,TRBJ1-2,TGTGCCAGTAGTCTGGACAGGGGAAACTATGGCTACACCTTC,CASSLDRGNYGYTF
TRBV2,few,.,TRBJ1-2,TGTGCCAGCAGGAGCGGACCCTATGGCTACACCTTC,CASRSGPYGYTF
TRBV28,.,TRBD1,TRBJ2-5,TGTGCCAGCAGCCAGGACAGGGGGATCCAAGAGACCCAGTACTTC,CASSQDRGIQETQYF
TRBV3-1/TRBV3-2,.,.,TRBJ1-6,TGTGCCAGCAGCCAAGTATCACCCAGTTCACCCCTCCACTTT,CASSQVSPSSPLHF
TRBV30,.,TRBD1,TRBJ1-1,TGTGCCTGGAGTGTTCACAGGGGAACTGAAGCTTTCTTT,CAWSVHRGTEAFF
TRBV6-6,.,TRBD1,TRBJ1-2,TGTGCCACACGGAACAACAGGGGGACCTACTTC,CATRNNRGTYF
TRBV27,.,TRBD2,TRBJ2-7,TGTGCCAGCAGTTTGACGACTAGCGGGGTGGGGGAGCAGTACTTC,CASSLTTSGVGEQYF
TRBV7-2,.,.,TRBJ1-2,TGTGCCAGCAGCTTAGTGGAGGGGTATGGCTACACCTTC,CASSLVEGYGYTF
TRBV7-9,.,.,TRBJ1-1,TGTGCCAGCACCCCTAGCGGGCTGAACACTGAAGCTTTCTTT,CASTPSGLNTEAFF
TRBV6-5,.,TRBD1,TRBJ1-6,TGTGCCATCCGGACAGGGAACTCACCCCTCCACTTT,CAIRTGNSPLHF
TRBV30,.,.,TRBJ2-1,TGTGCCTGGAGTCTGGGGCAGGGCAGTTGGAATGAGCAGTTCTTC,CAWSLGQGSWNEQFF
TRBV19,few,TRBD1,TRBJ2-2,TGTGCCAGTAGCAGAAGGGACAGGGATGGGCTGTTTTTT,CASSRRDRDGLFF
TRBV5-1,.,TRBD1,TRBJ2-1,TGCGCCAGCAGCCAGGACAGGGGCTTGAACAATGAGCAGTTCTTC,CASSQDRGLNNEQFF
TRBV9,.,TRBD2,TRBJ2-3,TGTGCCAGCAGCGTAGATGGACTAGCCGCAGATACGCAGTATTTT,CASSVDGLAADTQYF
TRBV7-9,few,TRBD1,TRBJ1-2,TGTGCCAGCAGCACAAGTCCCGGGACAGGATTTCCCTATGGCTACACCTTC,CASSTSPGTGFPYGYTF
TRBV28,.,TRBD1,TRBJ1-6,TGTGCCAGCAGTCCCGGGGACAGGGGATATTCACCCCTCCACTTT,CASSPGDRGYSPLHF
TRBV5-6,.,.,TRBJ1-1,TGTGCCAGCAGCGACGGACACATTTGGGTTATGAACACTGAAGCTTTCTTT,CASSDGHIWVMNTEAFF